A selection of T cell receptor beta chains follows, all from one sample in a study of blood T cells in healthy people across ages. TCRdb re-called the 5' RACE reads with MiXCR, one entry per CDR3 protein. This sample has some 1.4 million distinct CDR3 sequences, with 42% found just once. Sequenced input: blood. These receptors were taken from a woman between 18 and 29 years old in good health. Both conserved end residues are part of each CDR3. The order of the fields is D gene, V gene, clone size, J gene, CDR3 DNA, CDR3 protein. D genes are given only for firm matches. Not every row has a clone size; where given, it reads once, few, many or a size class.

d_call: NA
v_call: TRBV15
clone_size: few
j_call: TRBJ2-3
cdr3_nt: TGTGCCACCAGCAGACCCGGACTTACCGATACGCAGTATTTT
cdr3_aa: CATSRPGLTDTQYF

d_call: TRBD1
v_call: TRBV28
clone_size: NA
j_call: TRBJ1-2
cdr3_nt: TGTGCCAGCCACCGTCCGGGACAGGGGATCGGCTACACCTTC
cdr3_aa: CASHRPGQGIGYTF

d_call: NA
v_call: TRBV28
clone_size: few
j_call: TRBJ2-7
cdr3_nt: TGTGCCAGCATGGAGGGTTCCTCCAACGAGCAGTACTTC
cdr3_aa: CASMEGSSNEQYF

d_call: TRBD2
v_call: TRBV25-1
clone_size: few
j_call: TRBJ2-1
cdr3_nt: TGTGCCAGCAGTGAACCCGCTAGCGGATTTTCCTACAATGAGCAGTTCTTC
cdr3_aa: CASSEPASGFSYNEQFF

d_call: TRBD2
v_call: TRBV29-1
clone_size: few
j_call: TRBJ2-3
cdr3_nt: TGCAGCGCTGCGATAGCGGGAGTTCCCGATACGCAGTATTTT
cdr3_aa: CSAAIAGVPDTQYF

d_call: TRBD2
v_call: TRBV6-6
clone_size: NA
j_call: TRBJ2-2
cdr3_nt: TGTGCCAGCAGTTACGGGCTAGCGGCCTACACCGGGGAGCTGTTTTTT
cdr3_aa: CASSYGLAAYTGELFF

d_call: NA
v_call: TRBV28
clone_size: NA
j_call: TRBJ1-2
cdr3_nt: TGTGCCAGCACCAAACTTGGGGACTATGGCTACACCTTC
cdr3_aa: CASTKLGDYGYTF

d_call: TRBD1
v_call: TRBV5-1
clone_size: few
j_call: TRBJ2-7
cdr3_nt: TGCGCCAGCAGCGGGGACAGGCCGGGCTACGAGCAGTACTTC
cdr3_aa: CASSGDRPGYEQYF

d_call: NA
v_call: TRBV5-1
clone_size: NA
j_call: TRBJ2-7
cdr3_nt: TGCGCCAGCAGCTTAAGGATAGGCGGGGACAGAGCCTACAATGAGCAGTACTTC
cdr3_aa: CASSLRIGGDRAYNEQYF

d_call: TRBD1
v_call: TRBV29-1
clone_size: few
j_call: TRBJ2-7
cdr3_nt: TGCAGCGTTGAAGATCGGGTGGGACAGGGCTACGAGCAGTACTTC
cdr3_aa: CSVEDRVGQGYEQYF

d_call: TRBD2
v_call: TRBV28
clone_size: NA
j_call: TRBJ2-3
cdr3_nt: TGTGCCAGCAGCAACCCCCATTTTGGGGCGGGGGCAGATACGCAGTATTTT
cdr3_aa: CASSNPHFGAGADTQYF

d_call: NA
v_call: TRBV5-5
clone_size: few
j_call: TRBJ2-7
cdr3_nt: TGTGCCAGCAGCTTGGCCGTCGTCAAGACCTACGAGCAGTACTTC
cdr3_aa: CASSLAVVKTYEQYF

d_call: NA
v_call: TRBV4-1
clone_size: many
j_call: TRBJ1-1
cdr3_nt: TGTGCCAGCAGCCAAGACAGGATGAACACTGAAGCTTTCTTT
cdr3_aa: CASSQDRMNTEAFF

d_call: TRBD2
v_call: TRBV9
clone_size: once
j_call: TRBJ2-1
cdr3_nt: TGTGCCAGCAGTGCGGGGGGGACTAGCGGGAGGAATGAGCAGTTCTTC
cdr3_aa: CASSAGGTSGRNEQFF

d_call: NA
v_call: TRBV6-1
clone_size: NA
j_call: TRBJ1-5
cdr3_nt: TGTGCCAGCAGTCGAAGCCGGGCCCTAGGGAGCAATCAGCCCCAGCATTTT
cdr3_aa: CASSRSRALGSNQPQHF

d_call: NA
v_call: TRBV14
clone_size: NA
j_call: TRBJ2-1
cdr3_nt: TGTGCCAGCAGCCAACTCGGGACCTACAATGAGCAGTTCTTC
cdr3_aa: CASSQLGTYNEQFF

d_call: TRBD2
v_call: TRBV7-9
clone_size: NA
j_call: TRBJ2-5
cdr3_nt: TGTGCCAGCACCGCGGGACTAGCATTGCATGAGCAGTACTTC
cdr3_aa: CASTAGLALHEQYF

d_call: NA
v_call: TRBV10-3
clone_size: NA
j_call: TRBJ1-1
cdr3_nt: TGTGCCATCACCCAGCCACCGAACACTGAAGCTTTCTTT
cdr3_aa: CAITQPPNTEAFF

d_call: TRBD2
v_call: TRBV4-1
clone_size: NA
j_call: TRBJ2-5
cdr3_nt: TGCGCCAGCAGCGACACTAGCGGGGAGGAGACCCAGTACTTC
cdr3_aa: CASSDTSGEETQYF

d_call: TRBD2
v_call: TRBV3-1
clone_size: once
j_call: TRBJ2-2
cdr3_nt: TGTGCCAGCAGCCAAGTGGTAGCGGGAGGAGTTTCCGGGGAGCTGTTTTTT
cdr3_aa: CASSQVVAGGVSGELFF

d_call: TRBD1
v_call: TRBV10-3
clone_size: NA
j_call: TRBJ2-1
cdr3_nt: TGTGCCATCAGGAAGACAGGGTGGAGTGAGCAGTTCTTC
cdr3_aa: CAIRKTGWSEQFF